The next 5 T cell receptor beta chains were all read from a single sample in a study of shared clonotypes between healthy human individuals. Repertoires were generated with immunoSEQ multiplex PCR, while TCRdb's copy carries only in-frame clones and drops some. The sample has about 490,000 clones; around 79% are singletons. The material sequenced was PBMCs. These receptors all stem from a woman in her 40s in good health. Some clones in this sample may be carry-over from other donors' samples.

The chain uses TRBV7-9 and TRBJ2-2, with 10 bases identical to TRBD2. The V segment lost 5 bases and the J segment 1 base; nucleotides outside the gene matches: 4. The CDR3 has 16 residues. Looked up from germline, CDR1 is SEHNR and CDR2 is FQNEAQ (reference sequence). The CDR3 loop reads CASSPPSGRNTGELFF. CDR3 coding DNA: TGTGCCAGCAGCCCCCCTAGCGGGAGGAACACCGGGGAGCTGTTTTTT.

This chain links TRBV19 with TRBJ1-3; 7 bases map to TRBD1. The CDR3 length is 16 residues. The J segment lost 2 bases and the V segment lost 2 bases, leaving 6 bases of the junction unmatched. Germline V lookup: CDR1 LNHDA, CDR2 SQIVND (reference sequence). DNA of the CDR3: TGTGCCAGTAGTATAATCCCAGGGGGAGCTGGAAACACCATATATTTT. This gives the protein CASSIIPGGAGNTIYF.

The chain recombines TRBV6-1 with TRBJ2-5, with unresolved D. Trimming removed 6 bases from V and 7 bases from J, with 12 bases in between. CDR1 and CDR2 from the germline V gene are MNHNS and SASEGT. The CDR3 is made up of 12 amino acids. CDR3 protein: CASRGSKGTQYF. In DNA, the CDR3 is TGTGCCAGCAGGGGGTCTAAAGGGACCCAGTACTTC.

With respect to this clone: Other DNA sequences in the same sample also yield this CDR3. This sequence joins TRBV7-9 and TRBJ1-1; TRBD1 might be the D (6 bases). Trimming removed 3 bases at V and 1 base at J, with 6 bases between. The CDR3 loop spans 13 amino acids. Germline lookup yields CDR1 SEHNR and CDR2 FQNEAQ (reference sequence). CDR3 sequence (DNA): TGTGCCAGCAGCTTGGGACAGAACACTGAAGCTTTCTTT. Amino acid sequence: CASSLGQNTEAFF.

The rearrangement uses TRBV29-1 and TRBJ2-7, with D perhaps TRBD2 (6 bases). V was trimmed by 4 bases and J by 5 bases, leaving 15 bases between them. Germline V lookup: CDR1 SQVTM, CDR2 ANQGSEA. The CDR3 has 13 amino acids. DNA of the CDR3: TGCAGCGTTGCACCGATTCGCGGGGACGAGCAGTACTTC. As protein: CSVAPIRGDEQYF.